This T cell receptor (beta chain) was sequenced for a study of T cell responses to AZD1222 COVID-19 vaccine. Study findings and constraints: Repertoire samples came only from after the peak T cell response. The study reported that nearly half of spike-specific TCRs target unmutated variant regions.

Comment on this clone: The antigen is undetermined.

The CDR3 runs 13 residues. The germline V gene encodes CDR1 SNHLY and CDR2 FYNNEI. Clones were read by immunoSEQ multiplex PCR, and TCRdb kept only the in-frame ones, dropping some. Of 85,000 to 100,000 clones listed, 85% to 90% are singletons. This material consisted of peripheral blood, taken on day 0 of AZD1222 vaccination. The clonotype comes from an adult in good health. The chain recombines TRBV2 with TRBJ1-3; TRBD1 matches at 7 bases. The CDR3 nucleotides read TGTGGAGGGACAGAAGACTCTGGAAACACCATATATTTT. Translation: CGGTEDSGNTIYF.